This record covers a single T cell receptor beta chain. The CDR3 extends over 15 amino acids. CDR1 and CDR2 (germline): MNHEY, SVGEGT. Trimming stripped 4 bases from V and 3 bases from J, with 12 bases between. In the source study's methods: Estimation of nucleated cell counts relied on the amplification of reference gene primers. Assay: immunoSEQ multiplex PCR; the TCRdb copy retains only in-frame clones and omits some. V and J calls and clone size are those listed in that table; D and trimming were worked out from the DNA. Among under 200,000 clones listed, around three quarters were seen once. The data are from a study of blood T cell repertoires in COVID-19. About the study: Acute-phase and convalescent COVID-19 samples originated in the United States, Italy and Spain. PBMCs, B-cell-depleted T cells, or T cells were the source of the cDNA or gDNA that made up the material.

Sequenced sample: peripheral blood. The chain recombines TRBV6-2 or TRBV6-3 with TRBJ1-4, with TRBD1 as a possible D gene (5 bases). The receptor was derived from a man between 60 and 75 years old with acute or convalescent COVID-19. The CDR3 coding sequence is TGTGCCAGCAGTTCTCAGGGATTGTCTAATGAAAAACTGTTTTTT. Its protein product is CASSSQGLSNEKLFF.